This paragraph reports one TCR beta chain. V shed 8 bases and J shed 0 bases, with 8 bases lying between them. The CDR3 consists of 12 residues. Germline CDR1 SNHLY, CDR2 FYNNEI. Original methodology: Estimates of nucleated cell counts were drawn from the amplification of reference gene primers. Profiled with immunoSEQ multiplex PCR; TCRdb holds only in-frame clones, not every one. D and trimming were read from the DNA, whereas the V and J calls and clone size are those reported in that table. The repertoire consists of over 200,000 clones, with about 88% occurring once and the leading ten covering 1.5% to 2%. The sample belongs to a study of blood T cell repertoires in COVID-19.

This TCR was sampled from a man aged 35-49 years with active or convalescent COVID-19. The chain links TRBV2 to TRBJ2-7; D is unresolved. The source material was peripheral blood. The CDR3 sequence: CASGSSSYEQYF. The CDR3 DNA reads TGTGCCAGCGGTAGCAGCTCCTACGAGCAGTACTTC.